The present TCR beta chain was sequenced within a study of CD8+ T cells in alopecia areata. cDNA serving as the sequencing template came from extracted, reverse transcribed RNA. Data came from immunoSEQ multiplex PCR; TCRdb stores just in-frame clones and leaves some out. The sample shows hundreds of thousands of clones, 50% to 60% of them seen only once. Germline values: CDR1 GTSNPN, CDR2 SVGIG (reference sequence). The CDR3 runs to 16 residues. Trimming took 0 bases from V and 0 from J; bases not matched to a gene: 7. The sample here was CD4+ T cells sorted from blood, taken at week 0. The TCR was taken from a human donor with alopecia areata. V usage is TRBV30 and J usage is TRBJ2-7; the match to TRBD2 covers 8 bases. The CDR3 region is CAWSVILAVGSYEQYF. CDR3 in DNA: TGTGCCTGGAGTGTAATACTAGCGGTTGGCTCCTACGAGCAGTACTTC.